This entry lists 29 T cell receptor beta chains sequenced from one sample in a study of blood T cell repertoires in COVID-19. Repertoires were generated with immunoSEQ multiplex PCR, while TCRdb's copy carries only in-frame clones and drops some. Of a few hundred thousand clones listed, more than 85% are singletons. The sample taken for sequencing was PBMCs or T cells enriched from blood (not recorded which). Receptor source: a woman aged 25 to 39 who had recovered from COVID-19.

The chain links TRBV3-1 (or the pseudogene TRBV3-2) to TRBJ2-1, with D unresolved. The CDR3 has 14 amino acids. Germline loops: CDR1 LGHDT, CDR2 YNNKEL (reference sequence). The germline V and J ends were trimmed by 2 bases and 7 bases, with 12 bases remaining between them. The CDR3 region is CASSQTRWANEQFF. CDR3 coding DNA: TGTGCCAGCAGCCAAACCCGGTGGGCGAATGAGCAGTTCTTC.

The gene calls are TRBV5-8 and TRBJ1-4; 7 bases are shared with TRBD1. This CDR3 has 14 amino acids. The junction had 5 bases not matched to a gene; V was cut back by 4 bases and J by 5 bases. CDR1 and CDR2 from the germline V gene are SGHTS and YDEGEE. CDR3 in DNA: TGTGCCAGCAGCCGAGGACAGGTGAATGAAAAACTGTTTTTT. Translating gives CASSRGQVNEKLFF.

The V call is TRBV2, the J call TRBJ2-1, with 7 nucleotides matching TRBD1. Germline CDR1 is SNHLY and CDR2 is FYNNEI. This CDR3 is 16 amino acids long. After removal of 2 bases from V and 7 bases from J, the junction contained 11 bases not matched to a gene. The CDR3 DNA is TGTGCCAGCAGTGAAATGGGACAGCGGTTCCTAAATGAGCAGTTCTTC. Its translation is CASSEMGQRFLNEQFF.

This clone has only a few counts. This chain links TRBV29-1 with TRBJ2-7; D is perhaps TRBD1 (5 bases). Germline CDR1 SQVTM, CDR2 ANQGSEA. CDR3 length: 13 residues. Trimming left V 5 bases short and J 1 base short, with 12 bases between. The CDR3 DNA sequence: TGCAGCGTTACGCAGGGTACGTCCTACGAGCAGTACTTC. Translation gives CSVTQGTSYEQYF.

V gene TRBV27 combines with J gene TRBJ2-7; the D gene is possibly TRBD1 (7 bases). The V end was cut by 1 base, the J end by 5 bases, with 18 bases between. Germline V gives CDR1 MNHEY, CDR2 SMNVEV (reference sequence). This CDR3 is 16 amino acids long. DNA for the CDR3: TGTGCCAGCAGTTTATATTCCGTCAGGGGGGTCGACGAGCAGTACTTC. This sequence encodes CASSLYSVRGVDEQYF.

This chain connects TRBV5-1 to TRBJ2-2, with TRBD2 matching over 8 bases. J was trimmed by 1 base and V by 4 bases; bases with no gene match: 9. The CDR3 runs 17 residues. Germline V gives CDR1 SGHRS, CDR2 YFSETQ. CDR3 protein: CASSRTPSGGNTGELFF. The CDR3 DNA is TGCGCCAGCAGCCGAACCCCCAGCGGGGGGAACACCGGGGAGCTGTTTTTT.

This clone was detected only a few times. V usage is TRBV20-1 and J usage is TRBJ1-1; 8 positions agree with TRBD1. This CDR3 has 11 residues. Germline V gives CDR1 DFQATT, CDR2 SNEGSKA (reference sequence). Losses at the gene ends were 3 bases for V and 10 bases for J; bases not matched to a gene: 4. The chain's CDR3 is CSARRTGIAFF. CDR3 bases: TGCAGTGCTAGGCGGACAGGGATAGCTTTCTTT.

The chain recombines TRBV6-4 with TRBJ1-6, with 9 bases that match TRBD1. The CDR3 covers 17 residues. V was clipped by 7 bases and J by 3 bases; unmatched bases: 10. Germline CDR1 and CDR2: MRHNA and SNTAGT. The CDR3 sequence: CASTPRRDRVYNSPLHF. As DNA, the CDR3 is TGTGCCAGCACCCCAAGGCGGGACAGGGTCTATAATTCACCCCTCCACTTT.

This chain connects TRBV6-4 to TRBJ1-2; a possible D gene is TRBD1 (6 bases). The V end lost 6 bases, the J end lost 7 bases, and 15 bases lay between the germline ends. Germline CDR1 is MRHNA and CDR2 is SNTAGT. The length of the CDR3 is 13 residues. In nucleotides, the CDR3 is TGTGCCAGCAGCCCAACAGGGAGTCTTGGCTACACCTTC. This sequence encodes CASSPTGSLGYTF.

The V gene is TRBV5-4, the J gene TRBJ1-4; D perhaps matches TRBD1 (5 bases). Trimming took 0 bases from V and 1 from J, leaving 13 bases between them. Germline CDR1 and CDR2: SGHNT and YYREEE (reference sequence). There are 17 residues in the CDR3. CDR3 sequence (DNA): TGTGCCAGCAGCTTGGCGCAGGGAAGAAGAACTAATGAAAAACTGTTTTTT. Residues: CASSLAQGRRTNEKLFF.

The rearrangement joins TRBV5-1 to TRBJ1-4; D remains unclear. The germline CDR1 and CDR2 sequences are SGHRS and YFSETQ. V was cut by 0 bases and J by 8 bases, with 8 bases left in between. The CDR3 is 13 amino acids. CDR3 nucleotides: TGCGCCAGCAGCTTGGAGAAACGGGAAAAACTGTTTTTT. Protein: CASSLEKREKLFF.

The chain carries TRBV5-1 and TRBJ1-3; D call uncertain. This CDR3 is built from 15 residues. With 0 bases removed from V and 2 bases from J, the gap between germline ends came to 9 bases. In germline, CDR1 is SGHRS, CDR2 YFSETQ. The CDR3 DNA follows: TGCGCCAGCAGCTTGGATAGATATACTGGAAACACCATATATTTT. Translated, it gives CASSLDRYTGNTIYF.

V is TRBV21-1 and J is TRBJ2-5; TRBD2 is the table's D call, not checked against the DNA. TRBV21-1 is marked as a pseudogene. The CDR3 has 16 residues. This CDR3 reads CASSKRNGGARETQYF. The CDR3 DNA follows: TGTGCCAGCAGCAAACGTAACGGGGGGGCCCGAGAGACCCAGTACTTC.

The chain has TRBV5-4 and TRBJ2-1; TRBD2 aligns across 11 bases. The CDR3 has 15 residues. The germline V gene encodes CDR1 SGHNT and CDR2 YYREEE (reference sequence). The V gene end was trimmed by 3 bases and the J gene end by 5 bases; junction bases not matched to a gene: 4. For the CDR3, the DNA is TGTGCCAGCAGCTACGGGACTAGCGGTCACAATGAGCAGTTCTTC. This encodes CASSYGTSGHNEQFF.

V and J are TRBV5-1 and TRBJ2-7; TRBD1 matches 10 bases. Germline CDR1 SGHRS, CDR2 YFSETQ. This CDR3 is 13 amino acids long. With V trimmed by 0 bases and J by 6 bases, 0 bases remained unmatched. CDR3 sequence reads: CASSLGQGAEQYF. As DNA, the CDR3 is TGCGCCAGCAGCTTGGGACAGGGGGCCGAGCAGTACTTC.

V and J are TRBV11-2 and TRBJ1-1, with a possible D match to TRBD1 (5 bases). The CDR3 extends over 11 amino acids. Trimming removed 8 bases at V and 7 bases at J, with 11 bases between. The germline CDR1 and CDR2 sequences are SGHAT and FQNNGV. For the CDR3, the DNA is TGTGCCAGCTCGCGGGGGGTTGAAGCTTTCTTT. This sequence encodes CASSRGVEAFF. The full variable domain, rest sourced from reference TRBV11-2 and TRBJ1-1, is EAGVAQSPRYKIIEKRQSVAFWCNPISGHATLYWYQQILGQGPKLLIQFQNNGVVDDSQLPKDRFSAERLKGVDSTLKIQPAKLEDSAVYLCASSRGVEAFFGQGTRLTVV.

This clone was seen only a few times. The chain combines TRBV7-9 with TRBJ1-1; D is unresolved. Germline lookup yields CDR1 SEHNR and CDR2 FQNEAQ (reference sequence). V was trimmed by 1 base and J by 9 bases, leaving 9 bases between them. The CDR3 is made up of 12 amino acids. This CDR3 is CASSLENTQAFF. CDR3 nucleotides: TGTGCCAGCAGCTTAGAGAACACCCAAGCTTTCTTT.

The J gene is TRBJ2-7, the V gene TRBV28; TRBD1 matches 9 bases. With V trimmed by 5 bases and J by 5 bases, 4 bases remained unmatched. CDR3 size: 13 residues. From germline, CDR1 is MDHEN and CDR2 SYDVKM. CDR3 residues: CASSRDRVNEQYF. For the CDR3, the DNA is TGTGCCAGCAGTAGGGACAGGGTCAACGAGCAGTACTTC.

This chain joins TRBV18 and TRBJ1-2; the D is unclear. The CDR3 runs to 15 residues. In germline, CDR1 is KGHSH, CDR2 LQKENI. V was cut by 3 bases and J by 0 bases, with 11 bases left in between. The CDR3 here is CASSPDLRPNYGYTF. CDR3 bases: TGTGCCAGCTCACCTGACTTACGACCTAACTATGGCTACACCTTC.

V usage is TRBV4-1 and J usage is TRBJ2-1, with D possibly matching TRBD2 (6 bases). Germline V gives CDR1 MGHRA, CDR2 YSYEKL. The CDR3 is 14 amino acids. Trimming left V 4 bases short and J 1 base short, with 8 bases between. The CDR3 loop reads CASSLGRSYNEQFF. The DNA for the CDR3 is TGCGCCAGCAGCCTGGGGAGGTCCTACAATGAGCAGTTCTTC.

The chain joins TRBV18 to TRBJ2-3; 11 nucleotides line up with TRBD2. Germline V gives CDR1 KGHSH, CDR2 LQKENI. This CDR3 contains 15 residues. J gave up 4 bases and V 3 bases, and 3 bases lay outside the gene matches. The DNA for the CDR3 is TGTGCCAGCTCACCCACTAGCGGGAGACCAGATACGCAGTATTTT. Its protein is CASSPTSGRPDTQYF.

This clone was seen a single time. The rearrangement joins TRBV27 to TRBJ2-7; TRBD1 matches 8 bases. V dropped 0 bases and J dropped 6; count of bases not matched to a gene: 10. CDR3 length: 16 residues. Looked up from germline, CDR1 is MNHEY and CDR2 is SMNVEV (reference sequence). The CDR3 sequence: CASSLSLGQVPAEQYF. The CDR3 nucleotides are TGTGCCAGCAGTTTATCGTTGGGACAGGTACCGGCCGAGCAGTACTTC.

V and J are TRBV18 and TRBJ2-7, with D maybe TRBD1 (5 bases). Looked up from germline, CDR1 is KGHSH and CDR2 is LQKENI. V lost 3 bases and J 4 bases, leaving 16 bases between the germline ends. The CDR3 is 15 amino acids. Here the CDR3 reads CASSPEAGRRYEQYF. The DNA for the CDR3 is TGTGCCAGCTCACCCGAGGCAGGGCGCAGATACGAGCAGTACTTC. The full variable domain, rest sourced from reference TRBV18 and TRBJ2-7, is NAGVMQNPRHLVRRRGQEARLRCSPMKGHSHVYWYRQLPEEGLKFMVYLQKENIIDESGMPKERFSAEFPKEGPSILRIQQVVRGDSAAYFCASSPEAGRRYEQYFGPGTRLTVT.

The rearrangement joins TRBV28 to TRBJ1-3; 8 nucleotides line up with TRBD1. In germline, CDR1 is MDHEN, CDR2 SYDVKM. With 4 bases clipped from V and 8 bases from J, the junction kept 7 bases outside the gene matches. There are 14 residues in the CDR3. The CDR3 protein is CASSSPRQGYTIYF. Here the CDR3 DNA reads TGTGCCAGCAGTTCTCCGCGACAGGGGTACACCATATATTTT.

The gene calls are TRBV6-5 and TRBJ2-4; 7 bases are a match to TRBD1. The germline gives CDR1 MNHEY, CDR2 SVGAGI. The CDR3 covers 14 residues. V lost 6 bases and J lost 7; bases outside the gene matches: 9. CDR3 DNA: TGTGCCAGCAGCCCGACAGGGTTGGGGAACATTCAGTACTTC. Its translation: CASSPTGLGNIQYF.

The V gene is TRBV5-1, the J gene TRBJ2-1, with TRBD2 matching 11 bases. CDR1 and CDR2 from the germline V gene are SGHRS and YFSETQ. This CDR3 comprises 16 residues. V shed 4 bases, J shed 4 bases, and the junction held 7 bases outside the gene matches. The CDR3 sequence: CASSGASGRRYNEQFF. The CDR3 DNA reads TGCGCCAGCAGCGGGGCTAGCGGGAGGAGGTACAATGAGCAGTTCTTC.

V gene TRBV5-6 combines with J gene TRBJ1-1; D gene uncertain. V dropped 2 bases and J dropped 7 bases, with 15 bases sitting between them. Germline V gene lookup returns CDR1 SGHDT and CDR2 YYEEEE. This CDR3 is built from 14 residues. The CDR3 DNA reads TGTGCCAGCAGCTTCGTTCTGGAGGACCGTGAAGCTTTCTTT. Amino acids: CASSFVLEDREAFF.

J is TRBJ1-2 and V is TRBV11-2; a weak D match, TRBD1 (6 bases). Germline V gene lookup returns CDR1 SGHAT and CDR2 FQNNGV. Between the trimmed V and J ends, which lost 5 bases and 8 bases, there was a span of 12 bases. The CDR3 is 12 amino acids. CDR3 sequence: CASSANREGYTF. The DNA for the CDR3 is TGTGCCAGCAGCGCAAACAGGGAGGGCTACACCTTC.

In this sample, this clone turned up once. V gene TRBV27 combines with J gene TRBJ2-7; 10 nucleotides align to TRBD1. The CDR3 spans 15 residues. CDR1 and CDR2 (germline): MNHEY, SMNVEV (reference sequence). J gave up 3 bases and V 5 bases, and 7 bases lay outside the gene matches. CDR3 loop: CASSPRQGAFYEQYF. In DNA, the CDR3 is TGTGCCAGCAGTCCCCGACAGGGGGCATTCTACGAGCAGTACTTC.